This TCR beta chain was observed in a study of T-cell memory formation after mild COVID-19 (dated by TCRdb to about 2021). The study in broad terms: TCR sequence clusters from the two donors were found to be largely donor specific. T-cell clones expanding and contracting after mild COVID-19 in a couple of donors were tracked by longitudinal TCRalpha and TCRbeta repertoire sequencing. The cohort comprised two young, previously healthy adult volunteers, one female and one male.

Note on this clonotype: Its recognized antigen is unknown. It has no much larger one-base neighbor in the sample; base qualities were not kept.

Sequencing was performed on an Illumina NovaSeq 6000. TCRalpha and TCRbeta cDNA libraries were constructed by 5'RACE with constant-segment primers, with sample barcodes and unique molecular identifiers being introduced. Trizol reagent was used to extract RNA from every sample. The libraries were amplified in two PCR steps, and the second step added a second sample barcode and Illumina TruSeq adapters. Sequencing of the libraries was done on an Illumina NovaSeq, producing 2 x 150 bp paired-end reads. On the authors' methods: With migec v1.2.7, reads were demultiplexed and then collapsed into UMI-guided consensus sequences. Using mixcr v2.1.11, UMI consensuses were aligned to TRA and TRB V and J templates and then assembled into clonotypes. Expanded or contracted clonotypes were those called significant by both edgeR and NoisET, with noise models trained on biological replicates. For edgeR calls, the thresholds were a false discovery rate-adjusted p below 0.01 and a log2 fold-change of 1. As an exploratory analysis of dynamics, max-normalized trajectories of the 1000 most abundant clonotypes were examined with PCA combined with hierarchical clustering. Each responding clone was given a CD4 or CD8 phenotype based on the CD4+ and CD8+ repertoires, which had been sequenced separately. Using fastp at Q25 and MiXCR, TCRdb reprocessed the public reads and kept productive beta chains. Identical CDR3 proteins give one entry, which carries the most common genes and DNA. These V and J calls derive from TCRdb rather than the authors' analysis. In all, the sample holds some 300,000 distinct CDR3 sequences, and approximately 22% of those were seen once. The top ten clones comprise roughly a fifth of the sample.

Ficoll-Paque density gradient centrifugation was the method used to isolate PBMCs. General study outcomes and caveats: Contracting CD4+ clones were located mainly in the CM and EM memory subsets, whereas CD8+ clones were found to be enriched in EMRA. Some responding clones were detected in pre-infection memory, suggesting pre-existing cross-reactive memory T cells joined the SARS-CoV-2 response. Balanced CD4/CD8 phenotypes were observed for clones contracting from day 15 to 85, whereas a bias towards CD4+ was observed for a second wave of clones expanding from day 15 to 37. The study included only two mild cases, and larger cohorts that include severe cases with pre-infection samples were judged to be necessary. The second-wave clones that peaked on day 37 were not confirmed to be SARS-CoV-2 specific.

Material: PBMCs or a T cell subset sorted from them (not recorded which). This clonotype was obtained from a young man who had mild COVID-19 (a few samples of this study predate the infection). The sample titles of this study are shuffled in the database, so cell type and time point are left out; the donor was told from shared clones.

The CDR3 in this case is CASSKVRLQMNTDTQYF. The base sequence is TGTGCCAGCAGCAAAGTTCGATTGCAGATGAACACAGATACGCAGTATTTT. The sequence links TRBV12-3 or TRBV12-4 to TRBJ2-3, with the D gene too uncertain to name. A distance of 21 bases separates the germline ends of V and J, which lose 6 bases and 2 bases respectively. The CDR3, from cysteine to phenylalanine, totals 17 residues. This entry keeps only the CDR3 DNA: 51 bases, framed from base 1.